Each of the 22 T cell receptor beta chains below was sequenced from the same sample in a study of cytomegalovirus exposure and HLA in healthy donors. This PCR relied on a set of 60 Vbeta primers and 13 Jbeta primers. The protocol was immunoSEQ multiplex PCR, while the TCRdb copy is restricted to in-frame clones and leaves out a portion. In the table there are 120,000 or so clones, around four fifths of which are singletons. The sequenced sample consisted of PBMCs. The receptors come from a male donor in good health and CMV-seropositive.

This chain links TRBV28 with TRBJ2-7; 9 nucleotides line up with TRBD1. The CDR3 is 14 amino acids. V lost 6 bases, J lost 5 bases, and 8 bases stayed unmatched. Germline CDR1 and CDR2: MDHEN and SYDVKM. CDR3 amino acids: CASSIPGQGNEQYF. DNA for the CDR3: TGTGCCAGCAGCATCCCGGGACAGGGAAACGAGCAGTACTTC.

V is TRBV7-2 and J is TRBJ2-7, with TRBD2 matching over 8 bases. Germline V gene sequence: CDR1 SGHTA, CDR2 FQGNSA. V gave up 4 bases and J gave up 3 bases; unmatched junction bases: 5. This CDR3 comprises 14 residues. CDR3 DNA: TGTGCCAGCAGCTCCGAACTAGCGGACTACGAGCAGTACTTC. Its protein product is CASSSELADYEQYF.

Only one count was recorded for this clone. The gene calls are TRBV18 and TRBJ2-1; TRBD2 is a possible D gene (6 bases). CDR3 size: 14 residues. V shed 2 bases and J shed 4 bases, with 9 bases lying between them. Germline CDR1 reads KGHSH; CDR2 reads LQKENI. The CDR3 nucleotides read TGTGCCAGCTCACCAGTGGAGGGTTACAATGAGCAGTTCTTC. It codes for CASSPVEGYNEQFF.

The J gene is TRBJ1-5, the V gene TRBV5-8, with 9 bases identical to TRBD1. The V gene end was trimmed by 4 bases and the J gene end by 1 base; junction bases not matched to a gene: 12. This CDR3 has 18 residues. Germline CDR1 and CDR2: SGHTS and YDEGEE. The CDR3 loop reads CASSVFRGQGMSNQPQHF. In DNA form, the CDR3 reads TGTGCCAGCAGCGTGTTCCGGGGACAGGGTATGAGCAATCAGCCCCAGCATTTT.

The gene calls are TRBV2 and TRBJ2-7; 8 nucleotides align to TRBD1. CDR1 is SNHLY, CDR2 FYNNEI, per germline. The CDR3 sequence is 13 residues long. V was pared by 8 bases and J by 5 bases, with 8 bases of the junction left unmatched. CDR3 coding DNA: TGTGCCAGCCGGACAGGGTGGGCAGACGAGCAGTACTTC. Its translation: CASRTGWADEQYF.

V and J are TRBV5-8 and TRBJ2-2; tentative D call: TRBD1 (6 bases). V was cut by 0 bases and J by 0 bases, with 9 bases left in between. This CDR3 contains 16 residues. Germline CDR1 is SGHTS and CDR2 is YDEGEE. The CDR3 here is CASSLATGTNTGELFF. The CDR3 bases are TGTGCCAGCAGCTTGGCAACAGGGACGAACACCGGGGAGCTGTTTTTT. The full variable domain, its missing parts supplied by reference TRBV5-8 and TRBJ2-2, is EAGVTQSPTHLIKTRGQQATLRCSPISGHTSVYWYQQALGLGLQFLLWYDEGEERNRGNFPPRFSGRQFPNYSSELNVNALELEDSALYLCASSLATGTNTGELFFGEGSRLTVL.

The chain recombines TRBV2 with TRBJ2-1, with 9 positions matching TRBD1. The ends lost 7 bases at V and 4 bases at J; junction bases unmatched: 2. The CDR3 runs 13 residues. CDR1 and CDR2 (germline): SNHLY, FYNNEI. CDR3: CASTGTGYNEQFF. CDR3 coding DNA: TGTGCCAGCACCGGGACAGGGTACAATGAGCAGTTCTTC.

CDR3 sequence reads: CASSASSGYQETQYF. As DNA, the CDR3 is TGTGCCAGCAGCGCGAGCAGCGGATACCAAGAGACCCAGTACTTC. The chain couples TRBV9 to TRBJ2-5, with D possibly matching TRBD2 (5 bases). The CDR3 is made up of 15 amino acids. The germline gives CDR1 SGDLS, CDR2 YYNGEE. The V gene lost 3 bases and the J gene lost 0 bases, with 12 bases spanning the gap.

J is TRBJ1-5 and V is TRBV4-1, with a possible D match to TRBD1 (6 bases). The V and J ends lost 1 base and 1 base respectively, with 14 bases between them. The germline V gene encodes CDR1 MGHRA and CDR2 YSYEKL. The CDR3 totals 17 residues. As DNA, the CDR3 is TGCGCCAGCAGCCAAGCTGGGACATTGGGAAGCAATCAGCCCCAGCATTTT. Protein sequence: CASSQAGTLGSNQPQHF.

The V call is TRBV9, the J call TRBJ1-2; maybe TRBD1 (6 bases). The CDR3 has 16 residues. CDR1 and CDR2 (germline): SGDLS, YYNGEE. V was pared by 2 bases and J by 0 bases, with 14 bases between. The CDR3 region is CASSVESGGANYGYTF. The CDR3 coding sequence is TGTGCCAGCAGCGTCGAGTCTGGGGGCGCTAACTATGGCTACACCTTC.

A note on this clone: Mismatch with germline at one junction end may stem from a read error. V and J are TRBV7-2 and TRBJ2-6, with D maybe TRBD1 (5 bases). This CDR3 comprises 14 residues. Per the germline V gene, CDR1 is SGHTA and CDR2 is FQGNSA. The CDR3 DNA follows: TGTGCCAGCAGCCTTCTCCCTGGGGCCAACGGCCTGACTTTC. Amino acids: CASSLLPGANGLTF.

This chain links TRBV7-2 with TRBJ1-2; D gene unclear. From germline, CDR1 is SGHTA and CDR2 FQGNSA. The CDR3 consists of 14 residues. Trimming pared 6 bases from V and 8 bases from J, leaving 19 bases between. The CDR3 nucleotides read TGTGCCAGCAGTTCCGCGACCGGGATGAAAGGCTACACCTTC. This translates into CASSSATGMKGYTF.

The chain has TRBV27 and TRBJ2-5; 15 positions agree with TRBD2. V dropped 5 bases and J dropped 7; count of bases not matched to a gene: 5. The CDR3 totals 15 residues. Germline CDR1 and CDR2: MNHEY and SMNVEV (reference sequence). This CDR3 reads CASSPGLAGGGTQYF. As DNA, the CDR3 is TGTGCCAGCAGTCCGGGACTAGCGGGAGGTGGGACCCAGTACTTC.

The chain uses TRBV7-2 and TRBJ1-1; 8 bases fit TRBD1. This CDR3 is built from 15 residues. Trimming cost V 5 bases and J 8 bases; bases outside gene matches: 13. CDR1 and CDR2 (germline): SGHTA, FQGNSA. This CDR3 reads CASSPVWDRWLEAFF. The CDR3 bases are TGTGCCAGCAGCCCCGTCTGGGACAGGTGGTTGGAAGCTTTCTTT.

This chain uses TRBV30 with TRBJ2-5, with a possible D match to TRBD2 (5 bases). The J call is uncertain, as TRBJ2-7 better fits the DNA end. The CDR3 is 17 residues long. CDR1 is GTSNPN, CDR2 SVGIG, per germline (reference sequence). The CDR3 here is CAWSVDPPGDSSYEQYF. The CDR3 bases are TGTGCCTGGAGTGTTGACCCGCCCGGGGATTCCTCCTACGAGCAGTACTTC.

This sequence joins TRBV28 and TRBJ2-5; D not resolved. Per the germline V gene, CDR1 is MDHEN and CDR2 is SYDVKM. V lost 9 bases to trimming and J lost 5 bases, with 10 bases between them. This CDR3 has 11 amino acids. The CDR3 loop reads CASRGQETQYF. The CDR3 DNA reads TGTGCCAGTAGAGGTCAGGAGACCCAGTACTTC.

V is TRBV27 and J is TRBJ1-3, with D possibly matching TRBD1 (5 bases). Germline lookup yields CDR1 MNHEY and CDR2 SMNVEV (reference sequence). The V and J ends lost 0 bases and 4 bases respectively, with 10 bases between them. The CDR3 runs to 15 residues. The CDR3 protein is CASSLSSRVGNTIYF. The CDR3 bases are TGTGCCAGCAGTTTATCGAGCAGGGTCGGAAACACCATATATTTT.

The rearrangement uses TRBV19 and TRBJ1-5, with 9 positions matching TRBD1. CDR1 is LNHDA, CDR2 SQIVND, per germline (reference sequence). There are 15 residues in the CDR3. V shed 8 bases and J 4 bases; nucleotides not matched to a gene: 9. The CDR3 loop is CASDPGTGLNQPQHF. DNA of the CDR3: TGTGCCAGTGACCCAGGGACAGGGCTGAATCAGCCCCAGCATTTT.

This chain uses TRBV6-6 with TRBJ1-4; D is uncertain. This CDR3 has 15 residues. The V gene lost 2 bases and the J gene lost 8 bases, with 15 bases spanning the gap. Germline V gives CDR1 MNHNY, CDR2 SVGAGI (reference sequence). This CDR3 is CASSYAQVLMEKLFF. The CDR3 DNA sequence: TGTGCCAGCAGTTACGCTCAGGTGCTTATGGAAAAACTGTTTTTT.

The chain combines TRBV6-5 with TRBJ2-4; 11 bases fit TRBD1. Germline-derived CDR1 and CDR2 are MNHEY and SVGAGI. Trimming at V came to 3 bases and at J to 7 bases, leaving 8 bases not matched to a gene. The CDR3 runs 16 residues. CDR3 sequence: CASSYKLGQGENIQYF. The CDR3 nucleotides are TGTGCCAGCAGTTATAAACTGGGACAGGGGGAGAACATTCAGTACTTC.

The chain employs TRBV13 and TRBJ2-1, with 8 bases matching TRBD2. CDR1 is PRHDT, CDR2 FYEKMQ, per germline (reference sequence). The CDR3 runs to 15 residues. J lost 5 bases, V lost 5 bases, and 8 bases had no gene match. The CDR3 DNA follows: TGTGCCAGCAGCCCAGGACTAGCCCCCCACAATGAGCAGTTCTTC. Protein: CASSPGLAPHNEQFF.

CDR3 coding DNA: TGTGCCAGCACCGGCGGGGCAGCTGGAAACACCATATATTTT. Translated, it gives CASTGGAAGNTIYF. The V and J genes are TRBV25-1 and TRBJ1-3; possible D gene TRBD1, 5 bases. The CDR3 runs to 14 residues. The V gene lost 7 bases and the J gene lost 2 bases, with 12 bases spanning the gap. CDR1 MGHDK and CDR2 SYGVNS come from the germline V gene.